Listed here are 17 T cell receptor beta chains from one sample, sequenced in a study of cytomegalovirus exposure and HLA in healthy donors. PCR employed 60 Vbeta and 13 Jbeta primers. Produced via immunoSEQ multiplex PCR; TCRdb's table is partial and in-frame only. Among roughly 230,000 clones, approximately 85% were seen once, and the ten largest hold 0.24%. Sample: PBMCs. All receptors come from a girl aged 2 to 10 in good health and CMV-seronegative.

In regard to this clone: At one end, the junction sequence differs from germline, possibly due to a read error. The chain couples TRBV7-9 to TRBJ2-7; a possible D gene is TRBD2 (7 bases). In germline, CDR1 is SEHNR, CDR2 FQNEAQ (reference sequence). CDR3 length: 16 residues. The CDR3, as DNA: TGTTCCAGCAGCCTCTCGCGGGGGCCCTATTCCTACGAGCAGTACTTC. Translated, it gives CSSSLSRGPYSYEQYF. Using reference TRBV7-9 and TRBJ2-7 for the parts outside the CDR3, the full variable domain is DTGVSQNPRHKITKRGQNVTFRCDPISEHNRLYWYRQTLGQGPEFLTYFQNEAQLEKSRLLSDRFSAERPKGSFSTLEIQRTEQGDSAMYLCSSSLSRGPYSYEQYFGPGTRLTVT.

This chain links TRBV6-5 with TRBJ2-7, with 7 bases identical to TRBD1. This CDR3 is 13 amino acids long. Germline CDR1 MNHEY, CDR2 SVGAGI. The junction had 3 bases not matched to a gene; V was cut back by 5 bases and J by 2 bases. CDR3 sequence: CASSRGQTYEQYF. The CDR3 bases are TGTGCCAGCAGTCGGGGACAGACCTACGAGCAGTACTTC.

This clone was found a few times. The chain couples TRBV27 to TRBJ1-5; 8 positions agree with TRBD1. The CDR3 loop spans 16 amino acids. V shed 6 bases and J 0 bases; nucleotides not matched to a gene: 7. Germline lookup yields CDR1 MNHEY and CDR2 SMNVEV (reference sequence). Here the CDR3 reads CASRAAGGYSNQPQHF. The CDR3 DNA is TGTGCCAGCAGAGCCGCAGGGGGCTATAGCAATCAGCCCCAGCATTTT.

V and J are TRBV27 and TRBJ2-7; D is undetermined. V shed 1 base and J shed 2 bases, with 12 bases lying between them. Looked up from germline, CDR1 is MNHEY and CDR2 is SMNVEV (reference sequence). The CDR3 totals 15 residues. CDR3 sequence: CASSLFSVFPYEQYF. In nucleotides, the CDR3 is TGTGCCAGCAGTTTATTTTCCGTCTTCCCCTACGAGCAGTACTTC.

The chain has TRBV30 and TRBJ2-1, with 11 bases matching TRBD1. J lost 9 bases, V lost 3 bases, and 10 bases had no gene match. The CDR3 runs to 15 residues. Germline V gives CDR1 GTSNPN, CDR2 SVGIG (reference sequence). The CDR3 reads CAWRSPGTGGGEQFF. For the CDR3, the DNA is TGTGCCTGGAGGTCCCCGGGGACAGGGGGAGGTGAGCAGTTCTTC.

The gene calls are TRBV4-1 and TRBJ2-4; 8 nucleotides match TRBD2. Looked up from germline, CDR1 is MGHRA and CDR2 is YSYEKL. V was pared by 3 bases and J by 5 bases, with 9 bases of the junction left unmatched. The CDR3 is 16 amino acids. In DNA form, the CDR3 reads TGCGCCAGCAGCCACCAAAGTAGCGGGAACCAAAACATTCAGTACTTC. This sequence encodes CASSHQSSGNQNIQYF.

To note about this clone: This same CDR3 is encoded by further DNA sequences in the sample. The chain uses TRBV19 and TRBJ1-1, with D unclear. V lost 1 base, J lost 2 bases, and 8 bases lay in between. Germline V lookup: CDR1 LNHDA, CDR2 SQIVND (reference sequence). This CDR3 is 14 amino acids long. CDR3 sequence reads: CASSIGTVNTEAFF. For the CDR3, the DNA is TGTGCCAGTAGTATAGGAACAGTAAACACTGAAGCTTTCTTT. The full variable domain, with the rest looked up from reference TRBV19 and TRBJ1-1, is DGGITQSPKYLFRKEGQNVTLSCEQNLNHDAMYWYRQDPGQGLRLIYYSQIVNDFQKGDIAEGYSVSREKKESFPLTVTSAQKNPTAFYLCASSIGTVNTEAFFGQGTRLTVV.

This chain's CDR3 is CASRTGTGSYEQYF. The CDR3 DNA reads as TGTGCCAGCAGAACCGGGACAGGGTCCTACGAGCAGTACTTC. V usage is TRBV2 and J usage is TRBJ2-7; TRBD1 aligns across 9 bases. This CDR3 spans 14 amino acids. Germline V gene data show CDR1 as SNHLY and CDR2 as FYNNEI. Trimming removed 6 bases from V and 1 base from J; junction bases left unmatched: 4. The whole variable domain, remainder taken from reference TRBV2 and TRBJ2-7, is EPEVTQTPSHQVTQMGQEVILRCVPISNHLYFYWYRQILGQKVEFLVSFYNNEISEKSEIFDDQFSVERPDGSNFTLKIRSTKLEDSAMYFCASRTGTGSYEQYFGPGTRLTVT.

The chain links TRBV19 to TRBJ2-3; D is perhaps TRBD2 (6 bases). Trimming cost V 2 bases and J 1 base, with 7 bases left between them. This CDR3 region has 14 residues. Germline loops: CDR1 LNHDA, CDR2 SQIVND (reference sequence). The CDR3 nucleotides read TGTGCCAGTAGTATACCGGGGGGCACAGATACGCAGTATTTT. Translated, it gives CASSIPGGTDTQYF.

A few counts support this clone. The V and J genes are TRBV6-5 and TRBJ2-2; 8 positions agree with TRBD2. J lost 2 bases, V lost 7 bases, and 6 bases had no gene match. The germline V gene has CDR1 MNHEY and CDR2 SVGAGI. This CDR3 has 15 residues. The CDR3 region has the DNA TGTGCCAGCACTCGGGGGGGCATTAACACCGGGGAGCTGTTTTTT. Its translation is CASTRGGINTGELFF.

The chain links TRBV4-1 to TRBJ2-1; TRBD1 might be the D (6 bases). The CDR3 consists of 16 residues. The V end was cut by 0 bases, the J end by 4 bases, with 13 bases between. Germline V lookup: CDR1 MGHRA, CDR2 YSYEKL. This CDR3 reads CASSQDWGRVYNEQFF. CDR3 nucleotide sequence: TGCGCCAGCAGCCAAGATTGGGGGCGGGTGTACAATGAGCAGTTCTTC.

The rearrangement uses TRBV6-4 and TRBJ2-3, with TRBD2 as a possible D gene (5 bases). CDR1 is MRHNA, CDR2 SNTAGT, per germline. The CDR3 sequence is 14 residues long. The V end lost 8 bases, the J end lost 2 bases, and 14 bases lay between the germline ends. The CDR3 here is CASRQEDYTDTQYF. The DNA for the CDR3 is TGTGCCAGCCGCCAGGAGGATTACACAGATACGCAGTATTTT.

The chain carries TRBV19 and TRBJ1-2; TRBD1 might be the D (6 bases). The CDR3 runs 14 residues. The germline V and J ends were trimmed by 1 base and 5 bases, with 11 bases remaining between them. Germline CDR1 is LNHDA and CDR2 is SQIVND (reference sequence). Here the CDR3 reads CASSIAQGRYGYTF. DNA of the CDR3: TGTGCCAGTAGTATAGCACAGGGCCGGTATGGCTACACCTTC.

The rearrangement joins TRBV19 to TRBJ2-3; 9 bases agree with TRBD1. This CDR3 has 15 amino acids. CDR1 and CDR2 (germline): LNHDA, SQIVND (reference sequence). V trimming: 6 bases; J trimming: 4 bases; junction bases outside the gene matches: 8. CDR3 coding DNA: TGTGCCAGTAGGAGGGGACAGGGCCATTCAGATACGCAGTATTTT. This gives the protein CASRRGQGHSDTQYF.

The J gene is TRBJ2-5, the V gene TRBV4-1, with D maybe TRBD2 (7 bases). Germline V CDR1 and CDR2: MGHRA, YSYEKL. The CDR3 covers 17 residues. The ends were cut back, 0 bases at V and 9 bases at J, with 23 bases in the middle. The CDR3 DNA is TGCGCCAGCAGCCAAGATTTGGGGGGGCCCGCAGTCAAGGCCCAGTACTTC. It translates to CASSQDLGGPAVKAQYF.

This clone was detected only once. The rearrangement uses TRBV10-2 and TRBJ1-2; 7 bases are shared with TRBD1. Unmatched junction bases numbered 0, after V lost 4 bases and J lost 4 bases. In germline, CDR1 is WSHSY, CDR2 SAAADI. The CDR3 is made up of 12 amino acids. The CDR3 loop is CASSGQGYGYTF. The DNA for the CDR3 is TGCGCCAGCAGTGGACAGGGCTATGGCTACACCTTC.

The V call is TRBV29-1, the J call TRBJ2-1; TRBD2 matches at 14 bases. V trimming: 4 bases; J trimming: 4 bases; junction bases outside the gene matches: 0. CDR1 is SQVTM, CDR2 ANQGSEA, per germline. This CDR3 comprises 14 residues. DNA for the CDR3: TGCAGCGTTGGGACTAGCGGGGGGTACAATGAGCAGTTCTTC. Translation gives CSVGTSGGYNEQFF.